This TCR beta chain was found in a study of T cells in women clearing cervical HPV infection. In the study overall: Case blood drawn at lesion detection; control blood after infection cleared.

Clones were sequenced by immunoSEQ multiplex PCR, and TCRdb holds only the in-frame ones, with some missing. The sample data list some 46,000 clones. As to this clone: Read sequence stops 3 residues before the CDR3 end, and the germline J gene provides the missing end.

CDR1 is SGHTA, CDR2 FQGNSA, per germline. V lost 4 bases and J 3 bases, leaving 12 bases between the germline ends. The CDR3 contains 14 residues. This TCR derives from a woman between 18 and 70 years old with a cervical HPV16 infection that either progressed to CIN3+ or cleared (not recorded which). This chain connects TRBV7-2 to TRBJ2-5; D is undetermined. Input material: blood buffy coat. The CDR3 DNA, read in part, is TGTGCCAGCAGCTCAAGCCCCAGGAAAGAGACC. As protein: CASSSSPRKET. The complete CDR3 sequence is CASSSSPRKETQYF. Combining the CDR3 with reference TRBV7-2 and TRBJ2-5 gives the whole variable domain GAGVSQSPSNKVTEKGKDVELRCDPISGHTALYWYRQSLGQGLEFLIYFQGNSAPDKSGLPSDRFSAERTGGSVSTLTIQRTQQEDSAVYLCASSSSPRKETQYFGPGTRLLVL.